Shown below are 11 T cell receptor beta chains from a single sample sequenced in a study of T cell responses to AZD1222 COVID-19 vaccine. Here immunoSEQ multiplex PCR was the method, and the copy in TCRdb shows in-frame clones only, minus some. Found here are fewer than 120,000 clones, roughly 90% of them singletons; the top ten hold over 12%. Sequenced material: peripheral blood, taken 28 days after the second AZD1222 dose. The receptors shown here come from an adult who received the AZD1222 COVID-19 vaccine.

This clone appeared many times. V gene TRBV5-1 combines with J gene TRBJ1-3, with D possibly matching TRBD1 (5 bases). Trimming took 7 bases from V and 1 from J, leaving 9 bases between them. CDR1 is SGHRS and CDR2 is YFSETQ in the germline V gene. The CDR3 consists of 13 residues. CDR3 amino acids: CASQTGSGNTIYF. The CDR3 DNA reads TGCGCCAGCCAAACAGGATCTGGAAACACCATATATTTT. The variable domain in full, with the rest retrieved from reference TRBV5-1 and TRBJ1-3, is KAGVTQTPRYLIKTRGQQVTLSCSPISGHRSVSWYQQTPGQGLQFLFEYFSETQRNKGNFPGRFSGRQFSNSRSEMNVSTLELGDSALYLCASQTGSGNTIYFGEGSWLTVV.

This clone was counted a few times. V is TRBV6-5 and J is TRBJ2-7, with D maybe TRBD1 (5 bases). Germline values: CDR1 MNHEY, CDR2 SVGAGI. V was shortened by 0 bases and J by 0 bases, with 9 bases between the two germline ends. This CDR3 region has 15 residues. Written as DNA, the CDR3 is TGTGCCAGCAGTTACTCTGTGCAGGGCTCCTACGAGCAGTACTTC. Its translation: CASSYSVQGSYEQYF.

The chain combines TRBV2 with TRBJ1-5; no clear D gene. Germline CDR1 and CDR2: SNHLY and FYNNEI. V was cut by 6 bases and J by 10 bases, with 13 bases left in between. This CDR3 spans 12 amino acids. In nucleotides, the CDR3 is TGTGCCAGCAGCAAGGGAAGGGAACCCCAGCATTTT. Translation gives CASSKGREPQHF.

This clone is a singleton in its sample. CDR3 nucleotides: TGTGCCAGTAGTCAGTGGCAGGGCAATCAGCCCCAGCATTTT. It codes for CASSQWQGNQPQHF. The gene calls are TRBV19 and TRBJ1-5; D remains unclear. The V gene lost 5 bases and the J gene lost 2 bases, with 10 bases spanning the gap. The CDR3 consists of 14 residues. The germline gives CDR1 LNHDA, CDR2 SQIVND (reference sequence).

This rearrangement joins TRBV7-9 to TRBJ2-3; D not certain. Germline assignment: CDR1 SEHNR and CDR2 FQNEAQ (reference sequence). This CDR3 has 15 amino acids. The V gene lost 5 bases and the J gene lost 2 bases, with 14 bases spanning the gap. The CDR3 protein is CASSGHLGHTDTQYF. The DNA for the CDR3 is TGTGCCAGCAGCGGTCATTTGGGCCACACAGATACGCAGTATTTT.

This clone has only one observation. This chain uses TRBV5-1 with TRBJ1-1; possibly TRBD1 for D (6 bases). Trimming removed 2 bases at V and 2 bases at J, with 10 bases between. Germline V gene data show CDR1 as SGHRS and CDR2 as YFSETQ. The length of the CDR3 is 14 residues. CDR3 in DNA: TGCGCCAGCAGCTTCGGGACAACTAACACTGAAGCTTTCTTT. Translation gives CASSFGTTNTEAFF.

The J gene is TRBJ1-1, the V gene TRBV5-1; D remains unclear. With 1 base removed from V and 1 base from J, the gap between germline ends came to 5 bases. CDR1 and CDR2 (germline): SGHRS, YFSETQ. This CDR3 region has 13 residues. The CDR3 DNA follows: TGCGCCAGCAGCTTGCCAGCGAACACTGAAGCTTTCTTT. Translation gives CASSLPANTEAFF.

This clone was observed a handful of times. The chain is built from TRBV10-3 and TRBJ2-2; D may correspond to TRBD1 or TRBD2 (6 bases each). This CDR3 is built from 16 residues. The ends were cut back, 6 bases at V and 5 bases at J, with 19 bases in the middle. Germline V gene data show CDR1 as ENHRY and CDR2 as SYGVKD. Here the CDR3 reads CAIRELGGSSTGELFF. The CDR3 bases are TGTGCCATCAGAGAGCTAGGGGGGAGTAGTACCGGGGAGCTGTTTTTT.

The rearrangement uses TRBV5-1 and TRBJ2-7; TRBD1 matches at 7 bases. The germline CDR1 and CDR2 sequences are SGHRS and YFSETQ. Trimming removed 4 bases from V and 7 bases from J; junction bases left unmatched: 8. CDR3 length equals 13 residues. The CDR3 sequence is CASSPLTGNEQYF. The CDR3 DNA reads TGCGCCAGCAGCCCCCTGACAGGGAATGAGCAGTACTTC.

V usage is TRBV18 and J usage is TRBJ2-7; weak D call: TRBD2 (6 bases). The V gene's germline CDR1 is KGHSH and CDR2 LQKENI. There are 18 residues in the CDR3. Deletions cut 6 bases from V and 6 bases from J, with 30 bases between. CDR3 amino acids: CASSYGAHGSMGTPEQYF. DNA for the CDR3: TGTGCCAGCTCCTATGGGGCCCATGGATCAATGGGGACTCCCGAGCAGTACTTC.

The V and J genes are TRBV7-9 and TRBJ2-1; 8 positions match TRBD1. Germline V CDR1 and CDR2: SEHNR, FQNEAQ (reference sequence). J lost 9 bases, V lost 4 bases, and 8 bases had no gene match. This CDR3 is built from 14 residues. For the CDR3, the DNA is TGTGCCAGCAGCTCCCGGACAGGGTCAGGTGAGCAGTTCTTC. It specifies CASSSRTGSGEQFF.